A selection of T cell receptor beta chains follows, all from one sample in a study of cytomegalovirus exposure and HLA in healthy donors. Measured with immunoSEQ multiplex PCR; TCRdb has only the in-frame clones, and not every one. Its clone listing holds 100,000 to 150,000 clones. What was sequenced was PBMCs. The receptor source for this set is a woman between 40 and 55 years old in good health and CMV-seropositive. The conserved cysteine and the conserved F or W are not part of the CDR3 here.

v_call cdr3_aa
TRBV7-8 ASSLNERETGEQY
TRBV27 ASSLLGRDTQY
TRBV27 ASSLRGTEAF
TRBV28 ASSTVYEQY
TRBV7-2 ASSAGSSYEQY
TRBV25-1 ATSSGTSGSYEQY
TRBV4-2 ASSQEEAGSYEQY
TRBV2 ATLGGRSEKLF
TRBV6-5 ASSPLQGQHQPQH
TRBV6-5 ASTGLAGEGTQY
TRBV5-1 ASSWGTSGYEQY
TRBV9 ASSEGTYNEQY
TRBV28 ASSGTGAYNEQF
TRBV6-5 ASSGGTGLSEQY
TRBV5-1 ASSLQRGPYEQY
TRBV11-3 ASSSVTDTQY
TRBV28 ASSFPRQGANTGELF
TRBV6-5 ASSNRQGVGYT
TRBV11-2 ASSTAVGQETQY
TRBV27 ASSFMDSPSGANVLT
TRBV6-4 ASSDGGSTDTQY
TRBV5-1 ASSLGTGGHEQY
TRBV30 AWSVQGAISEKLF
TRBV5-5 ASSPPPTGTEQY
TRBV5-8 ASSLALARGNEQF
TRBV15 ATSSLLDRPNQPQH
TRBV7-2 ASSIGDRPYEQY
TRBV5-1 ASSLLVDSSYEQY
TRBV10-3 AIRGGTGYEQF
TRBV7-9 ASSLGQGAHQPQH
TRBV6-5 ASSYSLAVDTQY
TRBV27 ASGGVQETQY
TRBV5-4 ASSLGGDRPDYGYT
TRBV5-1 ASSLALAGGLGVQETQY
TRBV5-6 ASSLDRLYNEQF
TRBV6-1 ASSERQGRIYGYT
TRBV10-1 ASSEFKGGWHEQF
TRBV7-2 ASSPAGGTGAYEQY
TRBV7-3 ASSEDRGPGNTIY
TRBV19 ASSTPAPGGVGNTGELF
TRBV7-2 ASSWGLAANEQY
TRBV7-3 ASSFAKGNEQF
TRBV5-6 ASSPGGLQPQH
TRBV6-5 ASSYSWEGSTDTQY
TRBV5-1 ASSAGQGAYEQY
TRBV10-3 AISEMTGGEKLF
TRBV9 ASSGGGTGTYNEQF
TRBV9 ASSESSGYTDTQY
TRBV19 ARRRGTSTHEQY
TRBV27 ASSPIWTAVNTEAF
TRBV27 ASSSIGLTSSGNTIY
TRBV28 ASSPGRGSQY
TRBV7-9 ASSKEGSNQPQH
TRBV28 ASSRTTRDQETQY
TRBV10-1 ASSESNGNGSSNQPQH
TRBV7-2 ASSLGLAGTGELF
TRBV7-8 ASSFWGETETYEQY
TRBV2 ASSGLAGGEQY
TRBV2 ASRAGPYNEQF